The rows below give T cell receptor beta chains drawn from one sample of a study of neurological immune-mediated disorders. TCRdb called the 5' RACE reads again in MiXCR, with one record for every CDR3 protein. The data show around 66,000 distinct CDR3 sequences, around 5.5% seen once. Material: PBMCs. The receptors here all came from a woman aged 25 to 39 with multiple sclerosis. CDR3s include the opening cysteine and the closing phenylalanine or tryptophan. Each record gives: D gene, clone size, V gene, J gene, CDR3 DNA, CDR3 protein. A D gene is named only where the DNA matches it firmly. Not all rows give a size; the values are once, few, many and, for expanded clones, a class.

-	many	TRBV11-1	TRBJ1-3	TGTGCCAGCAGCCCGTCGTACTACGACATATATTTT	CASSPSYYDIYF
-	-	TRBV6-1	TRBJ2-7	TGTGCCAGCAGTGATCCACAGAGGGGGGACGAGCAGTACTTC	CASSDPQRGDEQYF
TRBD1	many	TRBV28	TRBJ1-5	TGTGCCAGCAGTTATTCATCGGGACAGCGAAATCAGCCCCAGCATTTT	CASSYSSGQRNQPQHF
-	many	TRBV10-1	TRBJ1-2	TGCGCCAGCGGCCTATGGGGGGGGGACGGCTACACCTTC	CASGLWGGDGYTF
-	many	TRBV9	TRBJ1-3	TGTGCCAGCAGCCCTCCCTCTGGAAACACCATATATTTT	CASSPPSGNTIYF
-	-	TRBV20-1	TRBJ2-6	TGCAGTGCTCGGACAGAAACCTCTGGGGCCAACGTCCTGACTTTC	CSARTETSGANVLTF
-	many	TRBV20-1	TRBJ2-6	TGCAGTGCTTCACGTGGAGTATCTGGGGCCAACGTCCTGACTTTC	CSASRGVSGANVLTF
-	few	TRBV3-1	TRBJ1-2	TGTGCCACTGTCCCCTCTACAGGTATTGGCTACACCTTC	CATVPSTGIGYTF
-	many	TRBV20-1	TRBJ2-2	TGCAGTGCTAGAGCCGACAGGTACTACGCGAACACCGGGGAGCTGTTTTTT	CSARADRYYANTGELFF
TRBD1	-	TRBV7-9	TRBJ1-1	TGTGCCAGCAGCTGGAGGACAGGGGGGGTGGCTGAAGCTTTCTTT	CASSWRTGGVAEAFF
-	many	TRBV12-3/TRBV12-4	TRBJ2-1	TGTGCCAGCAGTTTTAACACTGAGCAGTTCTTC	CASSFNTEQFF
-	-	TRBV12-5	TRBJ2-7	TGTGCTAGTGGTTACAGGTTGGGTGACTACGAGCAGTACTTC	CASGYRLGDYEQYF
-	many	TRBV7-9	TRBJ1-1	TGTGCCAGCAGCTTTTCAGCCGACACTGAAGCTTTCTTT	CASSFSADTEAFF
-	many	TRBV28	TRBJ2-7	TGTGCCAGCAGTGATCGACTAGACGAGTACTTC	CASSDRLDEYF
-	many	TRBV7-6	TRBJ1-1	TGTGCCAGCAGCCCAGGACAGAGGGCTGAAGCTTTCTTT	CASSPGQRAEAFF
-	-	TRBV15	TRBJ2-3	TGTGCCACCAGCAGCCGCTACCGGGACCGACAGGTGACAGATACGCAGTATTTT	CATSSRYRDRQVTDTQYF
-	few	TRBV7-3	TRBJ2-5	TGTGCCAGCAGCTTCCTCCCTAGCCAAGAGACCCAGTACTTC	CASSFLPSQETQYF
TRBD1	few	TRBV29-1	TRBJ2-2	TGCAGCGTTCTTTTCCCGGGACAGGGCACCGGGGAGCTGTTTTTT	CSVLFPGQGTGELFF
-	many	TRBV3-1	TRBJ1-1	TGTGCCAGCAGCTTTTCCAGGAACACTGAAGCTTTCTTT	CASSFSRNTEAFF
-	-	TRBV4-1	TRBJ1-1	TGCGCCAGCAGGGGTATCGACGGGAACACTGAAGCTTTCTTT	CASRGIDGNTEAFF
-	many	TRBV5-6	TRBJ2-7	TGTGCCAGCAGCTTGGGAGACTCGAAGTACTTC	CASSLGDSKYF
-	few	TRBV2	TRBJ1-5	TGTGCCAGCAAGCCTGGGGACTCCAGCAATCAGCCCCAGAATTTT	CASKPGDSSNQPQNF
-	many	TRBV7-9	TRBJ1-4	TGTGCCAGCAGCTTAAGACAGACCGAAAAACTGTTTTTT	CASSLRQTEKLFF